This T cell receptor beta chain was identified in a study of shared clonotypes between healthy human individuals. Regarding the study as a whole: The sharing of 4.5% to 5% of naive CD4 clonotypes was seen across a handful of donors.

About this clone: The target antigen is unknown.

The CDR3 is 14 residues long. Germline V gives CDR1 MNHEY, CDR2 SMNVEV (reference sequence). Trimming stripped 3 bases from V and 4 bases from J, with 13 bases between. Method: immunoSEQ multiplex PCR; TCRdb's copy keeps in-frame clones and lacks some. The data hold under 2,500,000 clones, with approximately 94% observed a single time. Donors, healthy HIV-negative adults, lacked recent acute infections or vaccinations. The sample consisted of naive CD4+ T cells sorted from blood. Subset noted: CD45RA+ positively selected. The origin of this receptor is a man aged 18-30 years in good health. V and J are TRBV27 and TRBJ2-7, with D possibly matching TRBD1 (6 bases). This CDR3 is CASSFQGQYYEQYF. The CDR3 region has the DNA TGTGCCAGCAGTTTCCAAGGACAGTATTACGAGCAGTACTTC.